The rows below give T cell receptor beta chains drawn from one sample of a study of shared clonotypes between healthy human individuals. The method was immunoSEQ multiplex PCR; TCRdb's version includes in-frame clones alone and lacks a portion of them. Of approximately 940,000 clones listed, 70% to 85% were seen once; the top ten hold roughly 1.5%. Sequences were obtained from memory CD4+ T cells sorted from blood. These receptors originate from a man aged 18-30 years in good health. The CDR3 runs from the conserved cysteine through the conserved F or W. The size of a clone is reported for some rows only, either as once, few or many, or as a class for expanded clones.

size	V	CDR3
few	TRBV13	CASSLGQRNTEAFF
-	TRBV7-2	CASSLVRGGGEQYF
-	TRBV5-1	CASSLGEIGTEAFF
-	TRBV4-3	CASSQRNLAIDTQYF
once	TRBV5-1	CASSLAGTEEKLFF
-	TRBV6-5	CASSYSGRSSYEQYF
-	TRBV4-1	CASSQDRAGVYEQYF
-	TRBV6-1	CASRRDGATETQYF
-	TRBV18	CASSPIRSTDTQYF
-	TRBV6-1	CASRGGQEFGQPQHF
-	TRBV30	CAWSGRSLQGTPWDNEKLFF
-	TRBV6-6	CASSYQAEQYF
-	TRBV30	CAWTAEVYNEQFF
few	TRBV6-1	CASRPAGSSYEQYF